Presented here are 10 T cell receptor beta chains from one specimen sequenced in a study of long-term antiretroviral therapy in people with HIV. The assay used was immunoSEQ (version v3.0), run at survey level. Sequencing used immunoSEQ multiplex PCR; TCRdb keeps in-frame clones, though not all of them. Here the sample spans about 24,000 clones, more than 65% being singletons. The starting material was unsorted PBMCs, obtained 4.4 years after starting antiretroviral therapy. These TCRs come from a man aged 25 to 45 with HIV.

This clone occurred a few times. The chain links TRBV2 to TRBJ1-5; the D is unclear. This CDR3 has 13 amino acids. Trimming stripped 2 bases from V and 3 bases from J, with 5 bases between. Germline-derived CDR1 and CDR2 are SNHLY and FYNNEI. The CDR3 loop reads CASSEPYNQPQHF. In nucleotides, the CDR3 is TGTGCCAGCAGTGAACCATACAATCAGCCCCAGCATTTT.

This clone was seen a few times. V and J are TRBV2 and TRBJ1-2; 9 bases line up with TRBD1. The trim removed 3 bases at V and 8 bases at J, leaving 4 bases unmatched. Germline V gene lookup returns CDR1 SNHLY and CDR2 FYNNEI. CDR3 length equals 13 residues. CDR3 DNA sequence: TGTGCCAGCAGTGAGGGACAGGGAAGGGGCTACACCTTC. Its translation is CASSEGQGRGYTF. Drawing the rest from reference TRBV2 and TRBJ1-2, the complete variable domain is EPEVTQTPSHQVTQMGQEVILRCVPISNHLYFYWYRQILGQKVEFLVSFYNNEISEKSEIFDDQFSVERPDGSNFTLKIRSTKLEDSAMYFCASSEGQGRGYTFGSGTRLTVV.

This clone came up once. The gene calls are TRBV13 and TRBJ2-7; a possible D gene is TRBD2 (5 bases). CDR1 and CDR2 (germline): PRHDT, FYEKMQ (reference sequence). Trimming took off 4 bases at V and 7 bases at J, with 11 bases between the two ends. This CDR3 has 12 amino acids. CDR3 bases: TGTGCCAGCAGCTACACATCGGGGGAGCAGTACTTC. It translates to CASSYTSGEQYF.

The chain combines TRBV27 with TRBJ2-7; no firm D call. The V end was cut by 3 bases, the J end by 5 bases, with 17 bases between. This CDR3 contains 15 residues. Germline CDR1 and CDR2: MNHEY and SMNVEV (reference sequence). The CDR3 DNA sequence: TGTGCCAGCAGTTTGGGCTTGGGCGTTTGGGACGAGCAGTACTTC. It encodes CASSLGLGVWDEQYF.

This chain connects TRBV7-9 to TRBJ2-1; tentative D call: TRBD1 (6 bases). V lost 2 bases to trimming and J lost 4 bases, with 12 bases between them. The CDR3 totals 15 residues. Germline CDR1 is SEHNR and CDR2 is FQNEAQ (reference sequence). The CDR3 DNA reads TGTGCCAGCAGCTTAAGAGGACAGTCATACAATGAGCAGTTCTTC. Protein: CASSLRGQSYNEQFF.

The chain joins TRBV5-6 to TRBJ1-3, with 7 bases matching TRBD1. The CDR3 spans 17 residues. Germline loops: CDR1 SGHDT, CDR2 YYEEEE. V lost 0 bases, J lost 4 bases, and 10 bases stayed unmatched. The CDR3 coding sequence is TGTGCCAGCAGCTTGGGGCCCTTTAGGGGGCGCGGAAACACCATATATTTT. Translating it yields CASSLGPFRGRGNTIYF.

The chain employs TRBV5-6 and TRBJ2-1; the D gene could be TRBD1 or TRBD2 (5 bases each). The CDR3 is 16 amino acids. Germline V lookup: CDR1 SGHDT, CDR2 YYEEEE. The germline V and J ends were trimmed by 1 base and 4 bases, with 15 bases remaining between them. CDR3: CASSLFRASMYNEQFF. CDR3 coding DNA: TGTGCCAGCAGCTTGTTCAGGGCTAGCATGTACAATGAGCAGTTCTTC.

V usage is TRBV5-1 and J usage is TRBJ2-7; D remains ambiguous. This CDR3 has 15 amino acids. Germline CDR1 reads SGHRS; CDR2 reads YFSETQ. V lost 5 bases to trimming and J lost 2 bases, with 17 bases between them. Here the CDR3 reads CASREYNSPAYEQYF. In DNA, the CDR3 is TGCGCCAGCAGAGAGTACAACTCACCCGCCTACGAGCAGTACTTC.

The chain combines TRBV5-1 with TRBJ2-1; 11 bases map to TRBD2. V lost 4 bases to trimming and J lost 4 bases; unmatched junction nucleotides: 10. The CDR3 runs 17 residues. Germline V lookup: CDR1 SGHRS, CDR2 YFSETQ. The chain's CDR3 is CASSPGLGLAEYNEQFF. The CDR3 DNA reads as TGCGCCAGCAGCCCTGGGTTGGGACTAGCGGAGTACAATGAGCAGTTCTTC. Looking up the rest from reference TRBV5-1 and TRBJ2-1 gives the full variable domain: KAGVTQTPRYLIKTRGQQVTLSCSPISGHRSVSWYQQTPGQGLQFLFEYFSETQRNKGNFPGRFSGRQFSNSRSEMNVSTLELGDSALYLCASSPGLGLAEYNEQFFGPGTRLTVL.

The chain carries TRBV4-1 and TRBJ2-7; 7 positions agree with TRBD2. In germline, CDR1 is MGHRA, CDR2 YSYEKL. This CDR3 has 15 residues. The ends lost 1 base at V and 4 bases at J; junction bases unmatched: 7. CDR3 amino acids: CASSQAGGSRYEQYF. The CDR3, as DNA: TGCGCCAGCAGCCAAGCGGGCGGGAGCCGATACGAGCAGTACTTC.